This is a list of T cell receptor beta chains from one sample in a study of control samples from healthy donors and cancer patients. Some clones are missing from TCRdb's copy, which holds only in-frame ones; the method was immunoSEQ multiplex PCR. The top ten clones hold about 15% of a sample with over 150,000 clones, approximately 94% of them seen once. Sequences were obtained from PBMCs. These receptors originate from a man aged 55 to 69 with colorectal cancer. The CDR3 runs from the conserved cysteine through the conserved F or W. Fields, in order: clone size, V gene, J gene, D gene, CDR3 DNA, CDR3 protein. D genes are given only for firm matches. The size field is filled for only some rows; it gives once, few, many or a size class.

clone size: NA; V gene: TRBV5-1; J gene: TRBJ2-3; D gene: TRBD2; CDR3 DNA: TGCGCCAGCACCACCGGACTAGCAACAGATACGCAGTATTTT; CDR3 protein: CASTTGLATDTQYF
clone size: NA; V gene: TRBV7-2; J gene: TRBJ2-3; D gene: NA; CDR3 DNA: TGTGCCAGCAGCTTAGATCGCGGGGCGGATACGCAGTATTTT; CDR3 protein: CASSLDRGADTQYF
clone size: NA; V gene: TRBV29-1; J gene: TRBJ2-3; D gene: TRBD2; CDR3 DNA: TGCAGCGTGGACCGGACGGGGGGAGTCGCAGATACGCAGTATTTT; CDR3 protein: CSVDRTGGVADTQYF
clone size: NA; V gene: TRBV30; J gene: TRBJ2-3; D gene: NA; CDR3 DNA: TGTGCCTGGAGTGTAGGGGGAAACAGGGCAGATACGCAGTATTTT; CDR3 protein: CAWSVGGNRADTQYF
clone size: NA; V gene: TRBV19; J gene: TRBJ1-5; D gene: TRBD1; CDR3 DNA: TGTGCCAGTAGTGACAGGGGTGGAGCTGGTCAGCCCCAGCATTTT; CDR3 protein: CASSDRGGAGQPQHF
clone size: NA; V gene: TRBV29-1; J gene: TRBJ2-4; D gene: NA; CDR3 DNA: TGCAGCGCGGAGGGTCCAGGGCGATCCAAAAACATTCAGTACTTC; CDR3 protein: CSAEGPGRSKNIQYF
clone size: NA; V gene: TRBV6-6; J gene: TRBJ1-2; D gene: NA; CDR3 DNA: TGTGCCAGCAGTTACGAGGGGAACTATGGCTACACCTTC; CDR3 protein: CASSYEGNYGYTF
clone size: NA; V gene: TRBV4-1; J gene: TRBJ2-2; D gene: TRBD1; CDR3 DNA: TGCGCCAGCAGCCAAGCAGACAGGGTCGTCGGGGAGCTGTTTTTT; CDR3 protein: CASSQADRVVGELFF
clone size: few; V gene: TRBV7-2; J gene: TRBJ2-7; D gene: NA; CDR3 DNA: TGTGCCAGCAGCCCCAACGGAGGGTCCTACGAGCAGTACTTC; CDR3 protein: CASSPNGGSYEQYF
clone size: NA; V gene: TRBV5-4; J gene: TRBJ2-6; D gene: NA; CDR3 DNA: TGTGCCAGCAGCTTGTATGGATCTGGGGCCAACGTCCTGACTTTC; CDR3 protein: CASSLYGSGANVLTF
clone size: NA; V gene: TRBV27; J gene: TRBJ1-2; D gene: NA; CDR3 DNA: TGTGCCAGCAGTTTCAGGGGAGATGGCTACACCTTC; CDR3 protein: CASSFRGDGYTF
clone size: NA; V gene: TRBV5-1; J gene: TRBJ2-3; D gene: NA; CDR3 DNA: TGCGCCAGCAGCTTGGACGGCACAGATACGCAGTATTTT; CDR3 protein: CASSLDGTDTQYF
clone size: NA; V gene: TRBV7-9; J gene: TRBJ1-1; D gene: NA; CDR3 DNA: TGTGCCAGCAGCTTGGGGCTCACTGAAGCTTTCTTT; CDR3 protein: CASSLGLTEAFF
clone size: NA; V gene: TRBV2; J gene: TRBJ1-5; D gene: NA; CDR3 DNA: TGTGCCAGCAGCAAAGCCAGGGTCAATCAGCCCCAGCATTTT; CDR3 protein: CASSKARVNQPQHF
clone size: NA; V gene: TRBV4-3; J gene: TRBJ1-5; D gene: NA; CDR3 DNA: TGCGCCAGCAGCCAAGACTTAACAGGGATTCAGCCCCAGCATTTT; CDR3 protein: CASSQDLTGIQPQHF
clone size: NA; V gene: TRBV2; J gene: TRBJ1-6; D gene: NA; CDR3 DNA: TGTGCCAGCAGAAGACAGGCTAATTCACCCCTCCACTTT; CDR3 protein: CASRRQANSPLHF
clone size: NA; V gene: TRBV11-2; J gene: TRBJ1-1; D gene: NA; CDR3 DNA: TGTGCCAGCAGCTTAGGTGGTGCAGGGAATTATGAAGCTTTCTTT; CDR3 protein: CASSLGGAGNYEAFF